A selection of T cell receptor beta chains follows, all from one sample in a study of OX40 agonist ivuxolimab in advanced cancers. Using immunoSEQ multiplex PCR, the repertoire was profiled, and TCRdb retains in-frame clones only, with some absent. The sample has roughly 76,000 clones, about 93% seen once; the top ten hold around 6.1%. Specimen: CD4+ or CD8+ T cells sorted from blood, collected in a trial of the OX40 agonist ivuxolimab. These receptors were collected from an adult with an advanced solid tumor such as melanoma, head and neck, liver or kidney cancer. CDR3s include the opening cysteine and the closing phenylalanine or tryptophan. D genes are given only for firm matches. Rows may omit the clone size; those that give it use once, few, many or a size class.

J	V	size	D	CDR3	DNA
TRBJ1-2	TRBV25-1	.	.	CASSVGGAGYGYTF	TGTGCCAGCAGTGTCGGGGGCGCCGGCTATGGCTACACCTTC
TRBJ1-3	TRBV19	many	.	CASSNGRGNTIYF	TGTGCCAGTAGCAATGGACGGGGAAACACCATATATTTT
TRBJ1-4	TRBV6-6	.	.	CASSPRATNEKLFF	TGTGCCAGCAGCCCCAGAGCAACTAATGAAAAACTGTTTTTT
TRBJ2-2	TRBV6-5	once	.	CASSYLGDSGTGELFF	TGTGCCAGCAGTTACCTCGGTGACTCGGGGACCGGGGAGCTGTTTTTT
TRBJ1-1	TRBV7-8	.	.	CASSPPAGGVTEAFF	TGTGCCAGCAGCCCCCCGGCGGGGGGGGTCACTGAAGCTTTCTTT
TRBJ2-7	TRBV16	once	TRBD2	CASSQDVGLAGGPGYEQYF	TGTGCCAGCAGCCAAGACGTAGGACTAGCGGGAGGGCCGGGATACGAGCAGTACTTC
TRBJ1-5	TRBV7-9	once	.	CASSLGPGNQPQHF	TGTGCCAGCAGCCTGGGCCCCGGAAATCAGCCCCAGCATTTT
TRBJ1-1	TRBV9	.	.	CASSVDGGNTEAFF	TGTGCCAGCAGCGTAGATGGGGGGAACACTGAAGCTTTCTTT
TRBJ2-1	TRBV4-1	.	.	CASSQDPDNEQFF	TGCGCCAGCAGCCAAGATCCGGACAATGAGCAGTTCTTC
TRBJ2-7	TRBV5-6	.	TRBD2	CASSLEGLAGEQYF	TGTGCCAGCAGCTTGGAGGGACTAGCGGGCGAGCAGTACTTC
TRBJ1-2	TRBV4-2	.	TRBD1	CASSQDPGQGLNNYGYTF	TGTGCCAGCAGCCAAGATCCCGGACAGGGACTTAATAACTATGGCTACACCTTC
TRBJ2-1	TRBV4-3	.	TRBD2	CASSQTSPSYNEQFF	TGCGCCAGCAGCCAGACTAGCCCCTCCTACAATGAGCAGTTCTTC
TRBJ2-3	TRBV7-6	.	.	CASGGLASLTDTQYF	TGTGCCAGCGGGGGCCTAGCGAGCCTCACAGATACGCAGTATTTT
TRBJ1-1	TRBV28	.	.	CASSSRRQANTEAFF	TGTGCCAGCAGTTCCAGAAGACAGGCAAACACTGAAGCTTTCTTT
TRBJ1-2	TRBV6-1	few	.	CASSADPMTRGYTF	TGTGCCAGCAGTGCCGACCCTATGACGCGGGGCTACACCTTC
TRBJ2-7	TRBV29-1	.	.	CSAEQGVGVEQYF	TGCAGCGCAGAACAGGGTGTTGGTGTGGAGCAGTACTTC
TRBJ2-3	TRBV27	.	TRBD1	CASSLTNRGSTDTQYF	TGTGCCAGCAGTCTCACTAACAGGGGGAGCACAGATACGCAGTATTTT
TRBJ1-2	TRBV30	.	TRBD1	CAWTGGYYGYTF	TGTGCCTGGACAGGGGGGTACTATGGCTACACCTTC
TRBJ2-3	TRBV28	.	TRBD1	CASSLYRTRRAGGFTDTQYF	TGTGCCAGCAGTTTATACAGGACCCGTCGGGCAGGGGGCTTCACAGATACGCAGTATTTT
TRBJ1-1	TRBV10-3	once	TRBD1	CAISVQGTTEAFF	TGTGCCATCAGTGTACAGGGGACCACTGAAGCTTTCTTT
TRBJ2-1	TRBV27	.	.	CASWSGQGGNEQFF	TGTGCCAGTTGGAGCGGCCAGGGCGGCAATGAGCAGTTCTTC
TRBJ2-5	TRBV5-1	.	TRBD2	CASSLYRLAGGQNQETQYF	TGCGCCAGCAGCTTGTACCGTTTAGCGGGGGGCCAAAACCAAGAGACCCAGTACTTC
TRBJ1-2	TRBV21-1	.	.	CASNRTTGEHGYTF	TGTGCCAGCAATCGTACGACAGGGGAGCATGGCTACACCTTC
TRBJ2-7	TRBV16	.	TRBD1	CASSQGIPGTVGYEQYF	TGTGCCAGCAGCCAAGGTATCCCTGGGACAGTGGGCTACGAGCAGTACTTC
TRBJ2-4	TRBV13	.	.	CASSGRDRAHIQYF	TGTGCCAGCAGCGGCCGGGACCGGGCGCACATTCAGTACTTC
TRBJ2-7	TRBV10-3	.	TRBD1	CAISEVLGQGRYEQYF	TGTGCCATCAGTGAGGTGTTGGGACAGGGCCGATACGAGCAGTACTTC
TRBJ1-1	TRBV7-9	few	.	CASSPPGFEAFF	TGTGCCAGCAGCCCGCCAGGGTTTGAAGCTTTCTTT
TRBJ2-7	TRBV6-5	.	.	CASSYGAGANYEQYF	TGTGCCAGCAGTTACGGGGCGGGGGCGAATTACGAGCAGTACTTC
TRBJ2-5	TRBV9	.	.	CASSGRDPKETQYF	TGTGCCAGCAGCGGCAGGGATCCGAAGGAGACCCAGTACTTC
TRBJ2-7	TRBV30	.	TRBD1	CAWREQGPYEQYF	TGTGCCTGGAGGGAACAGGGGCCCTACGAGCAGTACTTC
TRBJ2-7	TRBV7-9	.	TRBD2	CASSGGGYEQYF	TGTGCCAGCAGCGGCGGGGGGTACGAGCAGTACTTC
TRBJ1-2	TRBV9	.	.	CASSDSGERYGYTF	TGTGCCAGCAGCGATTCGGGGGAACGGTATGGCTACACCTTC
TRBJ2-1	TRBV4-3	.	TRBD1	CASSQEYRGIPNEQFF	TGCGCCAGCAGCCAAGAATACAGGGGGATCCCAAATGAGCAGTTCTTC
TRBJ2-2	TRBV9	.	.	CASSVRDRNTGELFF	TGTGCCAGCAGCGTACGAGACCGAAACACCGGGGAGCTGTTTTTT
TRBJ2-3	TRBV7-3	.	.	CASSLTGGGTDTQYF	TGTGCCAGCAGCCTCACAGGGGGGGGCACAGATACGCAGTATTTT
TRBJ2-7	TRBV4-2	.	.	CASSQVEIAAYEQYF	TGTGCCAGCAGCCAAGTCGAGATAGCAGCCTACGAGCAGTACTTC
TRBJ1-5	TRBV19	.	.	CASSIVVRGWPQHF	TGTGCCAGTAGTATAGTGGTCAGGGGTTGGCCCCAGCATTTT
TRBJ1-2	TRBV27	.	.	CASRPGTHLNYGYTF	TGTGCCAGCAGGCCTGGGACACACCTTAACTATGGCTACACCTTC
TRBJ2-3	TRBV7-3	.	.	CASSLTSGSRDTQYF	TGTGCCAGCAGCTTAACTTCGGGATCGAGAGATACGCAGTATTTT
TRBJ1-2	TRBV7-9	.	.	CASSLDGVKRGYTF	TGTGCCAGCAGCTTAGACGGGGTTAAACGTGGCTACACCTTC
TRBJ2-2	TRBV11-3	.	.	CASSSPLRGELFF	TGTGCCAGCAGCTCCCCTCTCCGGGGGGAGCTGTTTTTT
TRBJ1-5	TRBV7-8	.	.	CASSVISELDQPQHF	TGTGCCAGCAGCGTCATTTCCGAATTGGATCAGCCCCAGCATTTT